These 3 T cell receptor beta chains were all obtained from the same sample, sequenced in a study of prognosis after radiotherapy for stage I lung cancer. TCR beta CDR3 amplification from genomic DNA was performed by two-round multiplex PCR. The first round of PCR was done with primers that matched each TRBV and TRBJ gene. TCRdb independently ran MiXCR on the multiplex PCR reads; one entry per CDR3 protein. The top ten hold less than 30% of the sample, which has fewer than 50,000 distinct CDR3 sequences, less than 25% seen once. The material was PBMCs, obtained before or after stereotactic body radiation therapy (not recorded which). These receptors were taken from a donor over 45 with non-small cell lung cancer.

Ten or more counts support this clonotype. The chain recombines TRBV7-6 with TRBJ2-7; 7 bases agree with TRBD2. The CDR3 has 14 amino acids. CDR1 and CDR2 (germline): SGHVS, FNYEAQ. Trimming at V came to 5 bases and at J to 3 bases, leaving 7 bases not matched to a gene. CDR3 loop: CASSPTLAVYEQYF. CDR3 DNA: TGTGCCAGCAGCCCAACGCTAGCGGTCTACGAGCAGTACTTC.

Turning to this clonotype: This likely came from a read error, as a far larger clone is one base away. The V gene is TRBV6-2 or TRBV6-3, the J gene TRBJ2-3; D is possibly TRBD2 (6 bases). V lost 6 bases and J 8 bases, leaving 21 bases between the germline ends. This CDR3 comprises 15 residues. CDR1 is MNHEY and CDR2 is SVGEGT in the germline V gene. This chain's CDR3 is CASSPPPVAGGTQYF. In DNA, the CDR3 is TGTGCCAGCAGCCCGCCTCCAGTGGCCGGGGGTACGCAGTATTTT.

In this sample, this clonotype turned up many times. The junction shows a germline mismatch at one end, possibly a read error. V and J are TRBV20-1 and TRBJ2-3; the match to TRBD2 covers 8 bases. This CDR3 spans 14 amino acids. The germline gives CDR1 DFQATT, CDR2 SNEGSKA (reference sequence). The CDR3 DNA follows: TGCAATGCTAGACGCGGGGGGAGCACAGATACGCAGTATTTT. This translates into CNARRGGSTDTQYF.